This passage covers 12 T cell receptor beta chains from one sample sequenced in a study of cytomegalovirus exposure and HLA in healthy donors. The PCR used 60 Vbeta and 13 Jbeta primers. The table came from immunoSEQ multiplex PCR; TCRdb's copy has only in-frame clones and leaves some out. In the table there are around 150,000 clones, around 68% of which are singletons. Source material: PBMCs. The receptors were gathered from a man aged 50 to 59 in good health and CMV-seronegative.

This clone appeared a few times. The gene calls are TRBV4-1 and TRBJ2-5; 9 bases agree with TRBD2. V shed 6 bases and J 4 bases; nucleotides not matched to a gene: 9. Germline V gene sequence: CDR1 MGHRA, CDR2 YSYEKL. This CDR3 is 15 amino acids long. The CDR3 DNA is TGCGCCAGCAGTGGTAGCGGGGGCCCTGGAGAGACCCAGTACTTC. This gives the protein CASSGSGGPGETQYF.

V and J are TRBV2 and TRBJ1-1; TRBD1 might be the D (5 bases). Between the trimmed V and J ends, which lost 2 bases and 5 bases, there was a span of 12 bases. Looked up from germline, CDR1 is SNHLY and CDR2 is FYNNEI. The CDR3 runs 14 residues. The CDR3 DNA is TGTGCCAGCAGTGAATTGACAGCGGGAACTGAAGCTTTCTTT. Translation: CASSELTAGTEAFF.

The rearrangement links TRBV25-1 to TRBJ2-7; D not resolved. CDR1 and CDR2 from the germline V gene are MGHDK and SYGVNS. Deletions cut 8 bases from V and 0 bases from J, with 11 bases between. The CDR3 totals 13 residues. The CDR3 region has the DNA TGTGCCAGCCTCCCTCTCGGCTCCTACGAGCAGTACTTC. Amino acid sequence: CASLPLGSYEQYF.

This rearrangement joins TRBV6-5 to TRBJ1-1, with a possible D match to TRBD1 (5 bases). CDR1 is MNHEY and CDR2 is SVGAGI in the germline V gene. The ends were cut back, 2 bases at V and 1 base at J, with 8 bases in the middle. CDR3 length: 14 amino acids. This CDR3 reads CASSYGQANTEAFF. The CDR3 DNA reads as TGTGCCAGCAGTTACGGACAAGCGAACACTGAAGCTTTCTTT.

V is TRBV5-1 and J is TRBJ2-2; 8 nucleotides match TRBD2. Germline V gene data show CDR1 as SGHRS and CDR2 as YFSETQ. The J segment lost 4 bases and the V segment lost 0 bases, leaving 2 bases of the junction unmatched. The CDR3 loop spans 15 amino acids. In DNA form, the CDR3 reads TGCGCCAGCAGCTTGGGCGGGGGGTCCACCGGGGAGCTGTTTTTT. Translated, it gives CASSLGGGSTGELFF.

This chain uses TRBV6-5 with TRBJ2-5; 7 nucleotides match TRBD2. Germline V CDR1 and CDR2: MNHEY, SVGAGI. The CDR3 is 15 amino acids. V was clipped by 6 bases and J by 4 bases; unmatched bases: 11. In DNA form, the CDR3 reads TGTGCCAGCAGGGAGGGACTACAAAGAGGAGAGACCCAGTACTTC. Amino acids: CASREGLQRGETQYF.

This chain links TRBV28 with TRBJ2-3, with 12 positions matching TRBD2. This CDR3 is built from 16 residues. Germline assignment: CDR1 MDHEN and CDR2 SYDVKM. V lost 6 bases, J lost 1 base, and 5 bases stayed unmatched. CDR3 nucleotides: TGTGCCAGCAGGGAGCCTAGCGGGGGGGGCACAGATACGCAGTATTTT. As protein: CASREPSGGGTDTQYF.

The gene calls are TRBV6-5 and TRBJ2-1; TRBD2 might be the D (6 bases). Germline assignment: CDR1 MNHEY and CDR2 SVGAGI. This CDR3 comprises 15 residues. Deletions cut 7 bases from V and 1 base from J, with 14 bases between. The CDR3 region has the DNA TGTGCCAGCACCCTCGGTGGGGGGTCCTACAATGAGCAGTTCTTC. Its translation: CASTLGGGSYNEQFF.

The chain employs TRBV5-1 and TRBJ2-6, with 11 bases identical to TRBD1. The germline V gene has CDR1 SGHRS and CDR2 YFSETQ. CDR3 length: 18 residues. Germline trimming cut 0 bases from V and 0 bases from J; bases unmatched to any gene: 2. The CDR3 DNA reads TGCGCCAGCAGCTTGGCCGGGACAGGGGGCTCTGGGGCCAACGTCCTGACTTTC. Encoded protein: CASSLAGTGGSGANVLTF.

The V call is TRBV9, the J call TRBJ1-2; 7 bases match TRBD1. With V trimmed by 3 bases and J by 4 bases, 12 bases remained unmatched. CDR1 is SGDLS and CDR2 is YYNGEE in the germline V gene. This CDR3 has 16 amino acids. The DNA for the CDR3 is TGTGCCAGCAGCGCATTCCGTAGGGGACAGCCCTATGGCTACACCTTC. Translated, it gives CASSAFRRGQPYGYTF.

The V gene is TRBV2, the J gene TRBJ2-1, with TRBD1 as a possible D gene (5 bases). The ends were cut back, 10 bases at V and 6 bases at J, with 10 bases in the middle. The germline V gene has CDR1 SNHLY and CDR2 FYNNEI. The CDR3 loop spans 11 amino acids. The CDR3: CATDSSNEQFF. The DNA for the CDR3 is TGTGCCACCGACAGTTCCAATGAGCAGTTCTTC.

The CDR3 is CAISDRGHTEAFF. The DNA of the CDR3 is TGTGCCATCAGCGACAGGGGGCACACTGAAGCTTTCTTT. This chain connects TRBV10-3 to TRBJ1-1, with 10 bases aligning to TRBD1. J gave up 3 bases and V 6 bases, and 1 base lay outside the gene matches. The CDR3 has 13 residues. Germline assignment: CDR1 ENHRY and CDR2 SYGVKD.